This T cell receptor beta chain was identified during a study of T cells in localized non-small cell lung cancer. Study-level findings and limits: Appearances in adjacent lung were noted for a median approximately 50 of the top 100 tumor clones.

This clone appeared once. No antigen is known for it. Profiling relied on immunoSEQ multiplex PCR, and the TCRdb table lists in-frame clones only, not all of them. The repertoire holds 35,000 to 45,000 clones, 70% to 90% seen once, with 6.5% to 9% in the top ten. This TCR was sampled from a woman aged 18 to 50 with stage III lung adenocarcinoma. Specimen: peripheral blood, collected before any cancer treatment.

The CDR3 DNA follows: TGTGCCAGCAGCCAAGAGGGGCCCCAGAACACCATATATTTT. Translating gives CASSQEGPQNTIYF. The chain has TRBV4-2 and TRBJ1-3; tentatively, D is TRBD1 (5 bases). Germline V gene lookup returns CDR1 LGHNA and CDR2 YNFKEQ. V was trimmed by 0 bases and J by 7 bases, leaving 10 bases between them. This CDR3 is built from 14 residues.